Shown below are 9 T cell receptor beta chains from a single sample sequenced in a study of B cell selection in AIRE deficiency. Using immunoSEQ multiplex PCR, the repertoire was profiled, and TCRdb retains in-frame clones only, with some absent. The repertoire holds some 27,000 clones, with roughly 95% as singletons. Sorting defined conventional CD4 T cells as CD4+CD127+. Sequencing was carried out using CD4+CD127+ conventional T cells sorted from PBMCs. The receptor source for this set is a human donor in good health.

This sequence joins TRBV7-9 and TRBJ1-3, with no clear D. The CDR3 runs 15 residues. Trimming stripped 0 bases from V and 4 bases from J, with 10 bases between. The germline CDR1 and CDR2 sequences are SEHNR and FQNEAQ (reference sequence). The CDR3, as DNA: TGTGCCAGCAGCTTAGCAAGGACTCGCGGAAACACCATATATTTT. Amino acids: CASSLARTRGNTIYF.

The V and J genes are TRBV19 and TRBJ2-2; D unresolved. V was trimmed by 4 bases and J by 4 bases, leaving 10 bases between them. CDR3 size: 14 residues. Germline CDR1 LNHDA, CDR2 SQIVND (reference sequence). In nucleotides, the CDR3 is TGTGCCAGTAGTAAGGGCAGTAGCACCGGGGAGCTGTTTTTT. Translation: CASSKGSSTGELFF.

This clone has only one observation. The chain couples TRBV6-1 to TRBJ1-2, with TRBD1 matching over 7 bases. Germline V gives CDR1 MNHNS, CDR2 SASEGT. The ends lost 0 bases at V and 4 bases at J; junction bases unmatched: 11. There are 17 residues in the CDR3. The CDR3, as DNA: TGTGCCAGCAGTGAAGCGGCGAAGGGACCAGGGGGCTATGGCTACACCTTC. Amino acid sequence: CASSEAAKGPGGYGYTF.

The genes are TRBV19 and TRBJ2-7; possible D gene TRBD1, 6 bases. The CDR3 has 15 residues. The ends were cut back, 3 bases at V and 2 bases at J, with 14 bases in the middle. Per germline, CDR1 LNHDA and CDR2 SQIVND (reference sequence). CDR3 protein: CASSMMGQTPYEQYF. CDR3 in DNA: TGTGCCAGTAGTATGATGGGACAAACCCCCTACGAGCAGTACTTC.

The J gene is TRBJ2-2, the V gene TRBV10-1, with 8 bases that match TRBD1. In germline, CDR1 is WNHNN, CDR2 SYGVQD (reference sequence). J gave up 0 bases and V 3 bases, and 3 bases lay outside the gene matches. This CDR3 has 16 residues. The chain's CDR3 is CASSDPTGANTGELFF. In nucleotides, the CDR3 is TGCGCCAGCAGTGACCCGACAGGGGCGAACACCGGGGAGCTGTTTTTT.

The gene calls are TRBV5-1 and TRBJ2-3, with a possible D match to TRBD2 (6 bases). CDR1 is SGHRS and CDR2 is YFSETQ in the germline V gene. Trimming took 1 base from V and 5 from J, leaving 20 bases between them. This CDR3 spans 17 amino acids. CDR3 nucleotide sequence: TGCGCCAGCAGCTTGACCGACCGGGGAGGATTTGGAGATACGCAGTATTTT. This gives the protein CASSLTDRGGFGDTQYF.

V and J are TRBV30 and TRBJ1-2, with D hard to call. The CDR3 is 13 amino acids. V was trimmed by 0 bases and J by 8 bases, leaving 13 bases between them. Germline V gene sequence: CDR1 GTSNPN, CDR2 SVGIG (reference sequence). The CDR3, as DNA: TGTGCCTGGAGTGTGAGGATGTTGCAGGGCTACACCTTC. Protein: CAWSVRMLQGYTF.

This chain connects TRBV5-4 to TRBJ1-1; D ambiguous. The CDR3 contains 13 residues. Per the germline V gene, CDR1 is SGHNT and CDR2 is YYREEE (reference sequence). Trimming stripped 0 bases from V and 0 bases from J, with 3 bases between. CDR3 DNA sequence: TGTGCCAGCAGCTTGGTATTGAACACTGAAGCTTTCTTT. This sequence encodes CASSLVLNTEAFF.

The chain links TRBV18 to TRBJ1-1; 7 bases line up with TRBD1. The junction had 4 bases not matched to a gene; V was cut back by 6 bases and J by 0 bases. This CDR3 has 14 amino acids. CDR1 is KGHSH, CDR2 LQKENI, per germline. For the CDR3, the DNA is TGTGCCAGCTCTATGGACAGGTTGAACACTGAAGCTTTCTTT. Translated: CASSMDRLNTEAFF.